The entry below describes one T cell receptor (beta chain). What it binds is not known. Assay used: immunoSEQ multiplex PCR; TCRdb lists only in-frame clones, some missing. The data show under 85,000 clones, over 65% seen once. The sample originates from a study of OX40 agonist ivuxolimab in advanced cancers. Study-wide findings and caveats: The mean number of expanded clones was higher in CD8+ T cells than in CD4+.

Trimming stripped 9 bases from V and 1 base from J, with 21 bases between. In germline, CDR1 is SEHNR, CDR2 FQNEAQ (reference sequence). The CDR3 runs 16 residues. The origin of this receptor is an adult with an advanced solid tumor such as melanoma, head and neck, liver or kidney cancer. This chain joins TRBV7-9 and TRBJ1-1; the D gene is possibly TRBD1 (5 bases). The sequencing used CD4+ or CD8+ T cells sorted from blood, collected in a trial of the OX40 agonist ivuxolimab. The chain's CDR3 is CASRQTYRRENTEAFF. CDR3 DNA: TGTGCCAGTCGACAAACTTACAGGAGGGAGAACACTGAAGCTTTCTTT.